The rows below give T cell receptor beta chains drawn from one sample of a study of cytomegalovirus exposure and HLA in healthy donors. TCRdb's copy holds only in-frame clones and misses some; the assay was immunoSEQ multiplex PCR. The table records roughly 180,000 clones, approximately 85% of them present only once. Sequencing used PBMCs. The receptors here all came from a man aged 18 to 29 in good health and CMV-seropositive. Both conserved end residues are part of each CDR3. The D gene is left open where the match is weak. Clone size appears in some rows only: once, few, many, or a class for an expanded clone.

d_call: NA
j_call: TRBJ2-2
clone_size: NA
v_call: TRBV2
cdr3_nt: TGTGCCAGCAGTATTAACACAGCCCCACCCGGGGAGCTGTTTTTT
cdr3_aa: CASSINTAPPGELFF

d_call: TRBD1
j_call: TRBJ2-7
clone_size: NA
v_call: TRBV7-9
cdr3_nt: TGTGCCAGCACCAGTTCCCAGACAGGGTTTACGTACGAGCAGTACTTC
cdr3_aa: CASTSSQTGFTYEQYF

d_call: TRBD1
j_call: TRBJ2-1
clone_size: NA
v_call: TRBV6-1
cdr3_nt: TGTGCCAGCAGTGAAAGGGACAGATCCTACAATGAGCAGTTCTTC
cdr3_aa: CASSERDRSYNEQFF

d_call: TRBD1
j_call: TRBJ1-2
clone_size: NA
v_call: TRBV6-1
cdr3_nt: TGTGCCAGCAGGACGACAGGGGTCTATGGCTACACCTTC
cdr3_aa: CASRTTGVYGYTF

d_call: TRBD1
j_call: TRBJ2-5
clone_size: once
v_call: TRBV5-6
cdr3_nt: TGTGCCAGCAGCGGCGACAGGGAAGAGACCCAGTACTTC
cdr3_aa: CASSGDREETQYF

d_call: TRBD2
j_call: TRBJ2-7
clone_size: few
v_call: TRBV2
cdr3_nt: TGTGCCAGCAGTTGGGACTACTCCTACGAGCAGTACTTC
cdr3_aa: CASSWDYSYEQYF

d_call: TRBD1
j_call: TRBJ1-1
clone_size: NA
v_call: TRBV6-1
cdr3_nt: TGTGCCAGCAGTGAAGAGGACAGGGCTGGGACTGAAGCTTTCTTT
cdr3_aa: CASSEEDRAGTEAFF

d_call: NA
j_call: TRBJ2-7
clone_size: NA
v_call: TRBV6-1
cdr3_nt: TGTGCCAGCAGCGGACTCAGCTCCTACGAGCAGTACTTC
cdr3_aa: CASSGLSSYEQYF

d_call: TRBD1
j_call: TRBJ2-1
clone_size: NA
v_call: TRBV29-1
cdr3_nt: TGCAGCGTTGAAGATTTCTCCGGGACAGTCTCCTACAATGAGCAGTTCTTC
cdr3_aa: CSVEDFSGTVSYNEQFF

d_call: TRBD1
j_call: TRBJ1-5
clone_size: NA
v_call: TRBV4-3
cdr3_nt: TGCGCCAGCAGCCAAGACCGGACAGGGGGGCCAAATCAGCCCCAGCATTTT
cdr3_aa: CASSQDRTGGPNQPQHF

d_call: TRBD1
j_call: TRBJ1-2
clone_size: NA
v_call: TRBV30
cdr3_nt: TGTGCCTGGAACATAATACCTGGACAGGGTGAATATGGCTACACCTTC
cdr3_aa: CAWNIIPGQGEYGYTF

d_call: NA
j_call: TRBJ2-5
clone_size: NA
v_call: TRBV4-3
cdr3_nt: TGCGCCAGCAGCCAAGATTGGGGGAGGGAGACCCAGTACTTC
cdr3_aa: CASSQDWGRETQYF

d_call: TRBD1
j_call: TRBJ2-5
clone_size: NA
v_call: TRBV9
cdr3_nt: TGTGCCAGCAGCGTACAGGGGGCTCTATTGGAGACCCAGTACTTC
cdr3_aa: CASSVQGALLETQYF

d_call: TRBD1
j_call: TRBJ1-6
clone_size: NA
v_call: TRBV28
cdr3_nt: TGTGCCAGCAGAACCAGGGTTTGGACAGGGGTAAGTTCACCCCTCCACTTT
cdr3_aa: CASRTRVWTGVSSPLHF

d_call: TRBD1
j_call: TRBJ2-7
clone_size: NA
v_call: TRBV6-5
cdr3_nt: TGTGCCAGCAGATTACAGGGGACCTACGAGCAGTACTTC
cdr3_aa: CASRLQGTYEQYF

d_call: TRBD2
j_call: TRBJ2-7
clone_size: NA
v_call: TRBV30
cdr3_nt: TGTGCCTGGAGGAGTAGCGGGGGCGCCACCTACGAGCAGTACTTC
cdr3_aa: CAWRSSGGATYEQYF

d_call: NA
j_call: TRBJ2-2
clone_size: NA
v_call: TRBV5-6
cdr3_nt: TGTGCCAGCAGCTCCCCTTACTATGCCGGGGAGCTGTTTTTT
cdr3_aa: CASSSPYYAGELFF

d_call: NA
j_call: TRBJ1-2
clone_size: NA
v_call: TRBV5-1
cdr3_nt: TGCGCCAGCAGCTTGGACAGGGCTTACTATGGCTACACCTTC
cdr3_aa: CASSLDRAYYGYTF

d_call: NA
j_call: TRBJ2-7
clone_size: NA
v_call: TRBV5-1
cdr3_nt: TGCGCCAGCAGCTTGGAAACAGGGATGTACGAGCAGTACTTC
cdr3_aa: CASSLETGMYEQYF